This TCR beta chain was sequenced for a study of cytomegalovirus exposure and HLA in healthy donors. Broader study findings: Productive rates of about 87% or about 30% were seen for most TCR beta V segments in an earlier analysis. Specific recognition of CMV antigens was confirmed in vitro for a few chains (all CMV-associated). A later analysis associated approximately 17,000 TCR beta sequences with HLA alleles at a 0.05 false discovery rate.

Details on this clone: Antigen unknown.

PCR was performed using 60 Vbeta and 13 Jbeta primers. Assay: immunoSEQ multiplex PCR; the TCRdb copy retains only in-frame clones and omits some. Of some 150,000 clones in the sample, 77% are singletons; the top ten hold 1.5% to 2%. The CDR3 runs to 14 residues. CDR1 is SGHTA, CDR2 FQGNSA, per germline. The J segment lost 5 bases and the V segment lost 4 bases, leaving 6 bases of the junction unmatched. This receptor was identified in a woman younger than 45 in good health and CMV-seronegative. The V gene is TRBV7-2, the J gene TRBJ2-5; 8 bases are shared with TRBD1. Sequencing was performed on PBMCs. The CDR3 region is CASSYKTGEETQYF. The CDR3 nucleotides are TGTGCCAGCAGCTATAAGACAGGGGAGGAGACCCAGTACTTC. The whole variable domain, remainder taken from reference TRBV7-2 and TRBJ2-5, is GAGVSQSPSNKVTEKGKDVELRCDPISGHTALYWYRQSLGQGLEFLIYFQGNSAPDKSGLPSDRFSAERTGGSVSTLTIQRTQQEDSAVYLCASSYKTGEETQYFGPGTRLLVL.